This is a list of T cell receptor beta chains from one sample in a study of T cell changes during pregnancy in multiple sclerosis. Sequencing used immunoSEQ multiplex PCR; TCRdb keeps in-frame clones, though not all of them. The table includes around 88,000 clones, 92% detected once. This sample comprised peripheral blood, obtained after pregnancy. These receptors originate from a female donor in good health, enrolled as a control in a pregnancy study. The CDR3 runs from the conserved cysteine through the conserved F or W. A D gene is named only where the DNA matches it firmly. Clone size, where shown, is once, few, many, or a class for clones that have expanded.

clone size,V gene,J gene,D gene,CDR3 DNA,CDR3 protein
.,TRBV4-2,TRBJ1-2,.,TGTGCCAGCAGCCATTCCTTGGGGGGGCAGGATGGCTACACCTTC,CASSHSLGGQDGYTF
.,TRBV19,TRBJ2-7,TRBD1,TGTGCCAGTAGTTTCGGGACAGGGGGGATAATATACGAGCAGTACTTC,CASSFGTGGIIYEQYF
.,TRBV5-1,TRBJ1-4,.,TGCGCCAGCAGCTTGGAAGGCAGGAATGAAAAACTGTTTTTT,CASSLEGRNEKLFF
.,TRBV7-9,TRBJ1-1,.,TGTGCCAGCAGCTCGCGGGCCAACTCTCACACTGAAGCTTTCTTT,CASSSRANSHTEAFF
.,TRBV5-1,TRBJ1-1,TRBD1,TGCGCCAGCAGCGCCGGGACAGCAAACACTGAAGCTTTCTTT,CASSAGTANTEAFF
.,TRBV5-1,TRBJ1-4,TRBD1,TGCGCCAGCAATCGACAGGGGGATGAAAAACTGTTTTTT,CASNRQGDEKLFF
.,TRBV4-1,TRBJ2-7,.,TGCGCCAGCAGCTCACAGGGCAACCCCTACGAGCAGTACTTC,CASSSQGNPYEQYF
.,TRBV9,TRBJ1-5,TRBD1,TGTGCCAGTGGGAGGACAGGTGATAATCAGCCCCAGCATTTT,CASGRTGDNQPQHF
.,TRBV29-1,TRBJ1-4,.,TGCAGCGCTCTCCCGGGGACTAATGAAAAACTGTTTTTT,CSALPGTNEKLFF
once,TRBV10-3,TRBJ2-7,.,TGTGCCATCGGGGGAGGGGGGGAGCAGTACTTC,CAIGGGGEQYF
once,TRBV7-9,TRBJ2-4,.,TGTGCCAGCAGCTTGAACAGCCTAGCCAAAAACATTCAGTACTTC,CASSLNSLAKNIQYF
.,TRBV7-3,TRBJ2-5,TRBD1,TGTGCCAGCAGCCCAGGGGGCACCTTTGGGGAGACCCAGTACTTC,CASSPGGTFGETQYF
.,TRBV19,TRBJ1-2,TRBD1,TGTGCCAGTAGTAGACAGGGAGGCCATGGCTACACCTTC,CASSRQGGHGYTF
.,TRBV27,TRBJ2-5,TRBD2,TGTGCCAGCAGTTGGGGACTGGCCCGGGAGGCCCAGTACTTC,CASSWGLAREAQYF
.,TRBV5-6,TRBJ1-2,.,TGTGCCAGCAGCTCACAGGGCAAATATGGCTACACCTTC,CASSSQGKYGYTF
.,TRBV27,TRBJ2-5,TRBD2,TGTGCCAGCAGTTTGGCGGGGCGGGGGGGCCTTTCGCTCCTATCGGAGACCCAGTACTTC,CASSLAGRGGLSLLSETQYF
.,TRBV19,TRBJ2-7,TRBD2,TGTGCCAGTAGTATCTGGCTAGCGGGAGCCTACGAGCAGTACTTC,CASSIWLAGAYEQYF
.,TRBV27,TRBJ1-5,.,TGTGCCAGCAGTTTAAACGGAGAGAATCAGCCCCAGCATTTT,CASSLNGENQPQHF
.,TRBV27,TRBJ2-7,.,TGTGCCAGCAGTTTTGGTTCGGCTAGCGCGTTATACGAGCAGTACTTC,CASSFGSASALYEQYF
.,TRBV7-8,TRBJ2-3,.,TGTGCCAGCAGGGAGAGTGAGGGTACAGATACGCAGTATTTT,CASRESEGTDTQYF
once,TRBV5-1,TRBJ2-1,.,TGCGCCAGCAGCTTGCCCGGGGTTATGACCGCAGACTCCTACAATGAGCAGTTCTTC,CASSLPGVMTADSYNEQFF
.,TRBV7-8,TRBJ1-1,.,TGTGCCAGCAGGCCCAGGACAGCAAACACTGAAGCTTTCTTT,CASRPRTANTEAFF
.,TRBV7-9,TRBJ2-1,TRBD2,TGTGCCAGCAGCCCAGCGGGAGGGCAGCACAATGAGCAGTTCTTC,CASSPAGGQHNEQFF
.,TRBV28,TRBJ1-2,.,TGTGCCAGCAGTAGCTACAGTTCCCATTATGGCTACACCTTC,CASSSYSSHYGYTF
.,TRBV27,TRBJ2-5,.,TGTAGTTCTAGGTTTGGAGAGACCCAGTACTTC,CSSRFGETQYF
.,TRBV5-4,TRBJ1-4,TRBD1,TGTGCCAGCAGCCGACAGGGGGCGGAGGAAAAACTGTTTTTT,CASSRQGAEEKLFF
.,TRBV9,TRBJ2-2,TRBD1,TGTGCCAGCAGCAGGGGGCTGCCCGGGGAGCTGTTTTTT,CASSRGLPGELFF
.,TRBV19,TRBJ1-1,.,TGTGCCAGTAGGCACAATTCGAACACTGAAGCTTTCTTT,CASRHNSNTEAFF
.,TRBV7-2,TRBJ2-1,TRBD2,TGTGCCAGCAGCCAACTAGCGGGACCCTACAATGAGCAGTTCTTC,CASSQLAGPYNEQFF
.,TRBV28,TRBJ1-4,.,TGTGCCAGCAGTTTAGTCTATCGTAGAAACAATGAAAAACTGTTTTTT,CASSLVYRRNNEKLFF
.,TRBV28,TRBJ2-1,TRBD2,TGTGCCACCTCCACTAGCGATACCTACAATGAGCAGTTCTTC,CATSTSDTYNEQFF
.,TRBV27,TRBJ2-3,TRBD2,TGTGCCAGCAGGCCGAAGCGGGGGGGGCATCAAGATACGCAGTATTTT,CASRPKRGGHQDTQYF
once,TRBV7-6,TRBJ2-3,.,TGTGCCAGCAGCTTATTGCCGCCAAGATCGGTACAGAATACGCAGTATTTT,CASSLLPPRSVQNTQYF
.,TRBV19,TRBJ1-3,.,TGTGCCAGTAGTAGGAAGACTACTGGAAACACCATATATTTT,CASSRKTTGNTIYF
.,TRBV5-4,TRBJ2-7,.,TGTGCCAGCCGGGACACCTACTACGAGCAGTACTTC,CASRDTYYEQYF
.,TRBV5-4,TRBJ1-1,.,TGTGCCAGCAGCTTCAGGGATTTTGACACTGAAGCTTTCTTT,CASSFRDFDTEAFF
.,TRBV15,TRBJ2-5,.,TGTGCCACCAGCAGAGTCAACTTTCAAGAGACCCAGTACTTC,CATSRVNFQETQYF
once,TRBV5-6,TRBJ2-5,.,TGTGCCAGCAGCCCATCAGAGCGGACTTGGAGGGAGACCCAGTACTTC,CASSPSERTWRETQYF
.,TRBV19,TRBJ2-5,.,TGTGCCAGTAGTGGGGGGAGAGGGCAGGAGGGCTTCCAAGAGACCCAGTACTTC,CASSGGRGQEGFQETQYF
.,TRBV5-6,TRBJ1-1,.,TGTGCCAGCAGAGAAACGCGGGGCGGTTGGACTGAAGCTTTCTTT,CASRETRGGWTEAFF
.,TRBV5-1,TRBJ1-5,.,TGCGCCAGCAGCTTGGGGGCAGTTTCGGAGGGGCAGCCCCAGCATTTT,CASSLGAVSEGQPQHF
.,TRBV11-1,TRBJ2-3,TRBD1,TGTGCCAGCAGCTCCGGGACAGCCTCCTTCTCTAGCACAGATACGCAGTATTTT,CASSSGTASFSSTDTQYF
.,TRBV9,TRBJ1-1,TRBD1,TGTGCCAGCACCAATCAGGGGGACACTGAAGCTTTCTTT,CASTNQGDTEAFF
.,TRBV28,TRBJ2-4,.,TGTGCCAGCAGAGGGGGTGGAACCAAAAACATTCAGTACTTC,CASRGGGTKNIQYF
once,TRBV9,TRBJ2-1,TRBD1,TGTGCCAGCAGCGTGAGCTTGGGACAGGGAAACAATGAGCAGTTCTTC,CASSVSLGQGNNEQFF
.,TRBV5-4,TRBJ1-2,.,TGTGCCAGCAGCTTGGAGGCAGGGGTTAACTATGGCTACACCTTC,CASSLEAGVNYGYTF
.,TRBV9,TRBJ1-5,.,TGTGCCAGCAGCAAGCGATCAGGGGTTCAGCCCCAGCATTTT,CASSKRSGVQPQHF
.,TRBV6-5,TRBJ1-4,.,TGTGCCAGCAGCTCCGCAGGGATGCGGAGTGAAAAACTGTTTTTT,CASSSAGMRSEKLFF
.,TRBV11-2,TRBJ2-7,TRBD1,TGTGCCAGCAGCTTAGGTGCAGGGGGCGCGTACGAGCAGTACTTC,CASSLGAGGAYEQYF
.,TRBV5-1,TRBJ2-2,.,TGCGCCAGCAGAAGGGACATAACGGGCACCGGGGAGCTGTTTTTT,CASRRDITGTGELFF
.,TRBV7-9,TRBJ1-3,.,TGTGCCAGCAGCTTAGAGGGGGTGAGAAACACCATATATTTT,CASSLEGVRNTIYF
.,TRBV28,TRBJ2-1,TRBD1,TGTGCCAGCAGTCCCAACAGGGGGCGGAGGACCTACAATGAGCAGTTCTTC,CASSPNRGRRTYNEQFF
.,TRBV5-6,TRBJ2-7,.,TGTGCCAGCAGCTTGTGGACTTTTAACTCCTACGAGCAGTACTTC,CASSLWTFNSYEQYF